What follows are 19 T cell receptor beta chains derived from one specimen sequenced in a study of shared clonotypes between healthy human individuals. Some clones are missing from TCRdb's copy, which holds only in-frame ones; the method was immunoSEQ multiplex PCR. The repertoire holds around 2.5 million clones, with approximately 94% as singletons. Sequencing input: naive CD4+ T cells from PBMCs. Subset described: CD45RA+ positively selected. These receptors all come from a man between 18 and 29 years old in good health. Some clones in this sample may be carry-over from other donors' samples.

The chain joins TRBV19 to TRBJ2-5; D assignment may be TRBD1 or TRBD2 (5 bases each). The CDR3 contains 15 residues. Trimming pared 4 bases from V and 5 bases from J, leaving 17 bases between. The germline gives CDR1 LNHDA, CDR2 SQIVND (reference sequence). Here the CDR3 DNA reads TGTGCCAGTAGTACACCATATGGGGGTGAGGAGACCCAGTACTTC. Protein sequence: CASSTPYGGEETQYF.

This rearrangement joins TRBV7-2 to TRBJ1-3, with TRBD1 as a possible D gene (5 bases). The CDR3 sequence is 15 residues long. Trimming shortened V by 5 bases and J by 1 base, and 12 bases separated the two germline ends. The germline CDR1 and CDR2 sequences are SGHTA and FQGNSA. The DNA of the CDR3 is TGTGCCAGCAGCAACCTGGGGGAGTCTGGAAACACCATATATTTT. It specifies CASSNLGESGNTIYF.

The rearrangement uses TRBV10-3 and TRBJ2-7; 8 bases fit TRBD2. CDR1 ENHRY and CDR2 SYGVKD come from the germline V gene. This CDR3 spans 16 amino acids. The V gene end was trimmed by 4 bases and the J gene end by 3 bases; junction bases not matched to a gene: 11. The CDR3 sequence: CAISVDGLAGFYEQYF. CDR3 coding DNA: TGTGCCATCAGTGTAGATGGTCTAGCGGGTTTCTACGAGCAGTACTTC.

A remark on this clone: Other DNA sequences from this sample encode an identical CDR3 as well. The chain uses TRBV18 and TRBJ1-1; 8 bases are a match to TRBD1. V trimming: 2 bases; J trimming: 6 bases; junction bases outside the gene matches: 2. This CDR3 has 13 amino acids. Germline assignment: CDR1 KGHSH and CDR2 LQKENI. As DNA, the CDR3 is TGTGCCAGCTCACCAGACAGGGGCGCTGAAGCTTTCTTT. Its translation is CASSPDRGAEAFF. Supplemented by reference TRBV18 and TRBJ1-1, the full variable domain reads NAGVMQNPRHLVRRRGQEARLRCSPMKGHSHVYWYRQLPEEGLKFMVYLQKENIIDESGMPKERFSAEFPKEGPSILRIQQVVRGDSAAYFCASSPDRGAEAFFGQGTRLTVV.

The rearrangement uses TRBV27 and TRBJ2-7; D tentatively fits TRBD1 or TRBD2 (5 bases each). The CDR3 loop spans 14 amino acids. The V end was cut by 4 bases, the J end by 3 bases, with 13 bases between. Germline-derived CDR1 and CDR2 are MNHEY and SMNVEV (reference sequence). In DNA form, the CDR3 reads TGTGCCAGCAGTTCCCCCCGGGACGGCTACGAGCAGTACTTC. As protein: CASSSPRDGYEQYF.

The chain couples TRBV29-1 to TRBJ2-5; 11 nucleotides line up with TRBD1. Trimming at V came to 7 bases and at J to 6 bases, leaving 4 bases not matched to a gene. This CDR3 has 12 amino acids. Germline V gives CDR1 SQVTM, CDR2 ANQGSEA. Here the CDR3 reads CSGDRGGQTQYF. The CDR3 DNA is TGCAGCGGGGACAGGGGGGGTCAGACCCAGTACTTC.

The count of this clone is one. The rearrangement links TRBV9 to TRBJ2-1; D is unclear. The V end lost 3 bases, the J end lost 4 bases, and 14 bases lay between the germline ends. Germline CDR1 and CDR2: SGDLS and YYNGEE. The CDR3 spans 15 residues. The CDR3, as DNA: TGTGCCAGCAGCGCCGAGGCCCAATCTTACAATGAGCAGTTCTTC. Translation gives CASSAEAQSYNEQFF.

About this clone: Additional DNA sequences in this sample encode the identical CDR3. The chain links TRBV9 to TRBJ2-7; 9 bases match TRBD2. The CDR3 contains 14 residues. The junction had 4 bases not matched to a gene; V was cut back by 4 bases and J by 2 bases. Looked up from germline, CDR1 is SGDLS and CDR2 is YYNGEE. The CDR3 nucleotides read TGTGCCAGCAGCCCGGGACTAGCCGCCTACGAGCAGTACTTC. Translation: CASSPGLAAYEQYF.

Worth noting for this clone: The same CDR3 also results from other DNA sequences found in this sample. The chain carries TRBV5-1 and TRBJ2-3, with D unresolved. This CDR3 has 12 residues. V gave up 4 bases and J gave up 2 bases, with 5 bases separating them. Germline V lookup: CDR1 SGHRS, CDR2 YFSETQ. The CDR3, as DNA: TGCGCCAGCAGCCCTGACACAGATACGCAGTATTTT. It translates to CASSPDTDTQYF.

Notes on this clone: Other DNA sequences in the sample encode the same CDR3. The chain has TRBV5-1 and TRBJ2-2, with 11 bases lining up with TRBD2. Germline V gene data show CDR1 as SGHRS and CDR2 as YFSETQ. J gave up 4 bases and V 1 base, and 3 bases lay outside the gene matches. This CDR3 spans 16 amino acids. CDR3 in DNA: TGCGCCAGCAGCTTGACTAGCGGGAGAGTCACCGGGGAGCTGTTTTTT. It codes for CASSLTSGRVTGELFF. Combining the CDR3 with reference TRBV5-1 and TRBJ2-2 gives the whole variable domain KAGVTQTPRYLIKTRGQQVTLSCSPISGHRSVSWYQQTPGQGLQFLFEYFSETQRNKGNFPGRFSGRQFSNSRSEMNVSTLELGDSALYLCASSLTSGRVTGELFFGEGSRLTVL.

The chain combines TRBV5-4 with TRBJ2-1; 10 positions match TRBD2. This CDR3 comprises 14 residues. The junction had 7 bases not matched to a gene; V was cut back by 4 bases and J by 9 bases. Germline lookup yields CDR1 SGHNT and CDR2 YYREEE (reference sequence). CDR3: CASSQREGRGEQFF. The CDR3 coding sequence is TGTGCCAGCAGCCAGCGGGAGGGCCGGGGTGAGCAGTTCTTC.

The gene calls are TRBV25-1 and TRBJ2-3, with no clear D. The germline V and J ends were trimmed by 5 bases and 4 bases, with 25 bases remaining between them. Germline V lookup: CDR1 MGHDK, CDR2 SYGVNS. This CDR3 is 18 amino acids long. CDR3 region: CASSNHLRSLKLADTQYF. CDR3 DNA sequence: TGTGCCAGCAGTAACCACCTACGTAGTCTAAAATTAGCAGATACGCAGTATTTT.

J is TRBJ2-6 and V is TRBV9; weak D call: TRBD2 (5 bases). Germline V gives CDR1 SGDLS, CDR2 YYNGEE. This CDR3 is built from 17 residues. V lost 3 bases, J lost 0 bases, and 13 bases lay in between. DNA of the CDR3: TGTGCCAGCAGCGACCGGGGTACCCTCTCTGGGGCCAACGTCCTGACTTTC. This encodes CASSDRGTLSGANVLTF.

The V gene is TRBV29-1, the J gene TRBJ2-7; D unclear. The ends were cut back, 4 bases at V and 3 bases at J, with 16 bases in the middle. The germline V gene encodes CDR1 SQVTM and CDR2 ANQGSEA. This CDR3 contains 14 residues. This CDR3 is CSVASGRGNYEQYF. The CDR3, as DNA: TGCAGCGTTGCGTCTGGACGTGGTAACTACGAGCAGTACTTC.

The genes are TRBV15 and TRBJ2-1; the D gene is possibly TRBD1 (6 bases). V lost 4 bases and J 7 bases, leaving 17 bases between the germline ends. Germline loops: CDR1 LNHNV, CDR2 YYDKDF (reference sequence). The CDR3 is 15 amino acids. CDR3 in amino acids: CATSISHRAENEQFF. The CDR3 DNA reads TGTGCCACCAGCATATCCCACAGGGCGGAAAATGAGCAGTTCTTC.

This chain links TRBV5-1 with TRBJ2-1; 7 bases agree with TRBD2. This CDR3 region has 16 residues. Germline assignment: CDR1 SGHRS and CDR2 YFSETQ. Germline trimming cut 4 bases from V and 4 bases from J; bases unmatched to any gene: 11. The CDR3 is CASSRSGLGSYNEQFF. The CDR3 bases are TGCGCCAGCAGCCGAAGTGGACTAGGGTCTTACAATGAGCAGTTCTTC.

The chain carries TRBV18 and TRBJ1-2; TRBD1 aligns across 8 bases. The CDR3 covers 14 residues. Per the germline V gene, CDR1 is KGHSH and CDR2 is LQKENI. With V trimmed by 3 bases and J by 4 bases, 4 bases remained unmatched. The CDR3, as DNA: TGTGCCAGCTCACCTATGGACAGGGCCTATGGCTACACCTTC. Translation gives CASSPMDRAYGYTF. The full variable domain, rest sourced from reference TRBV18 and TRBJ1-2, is NAGVMQNPRHLVRRRGQEARLRCSPMKGHSHVYWYRQLPEEGLKFMVYLQKENIIDESGMPKERFSAEFPKEGPSILRIQQVVRGDSAAYFCASSPMDRAYGYTFGSGTRLTVV.

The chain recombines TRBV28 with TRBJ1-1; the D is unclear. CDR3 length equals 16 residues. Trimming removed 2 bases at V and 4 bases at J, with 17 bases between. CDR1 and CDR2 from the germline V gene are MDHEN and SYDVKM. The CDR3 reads CASSLGSRAWGTEAFF. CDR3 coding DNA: TGTGCCAGCAGTTTAGGGAGCCGGGCCTGGGGCACTGAAGCTTTCTTT. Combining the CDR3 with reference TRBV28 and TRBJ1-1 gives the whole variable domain DVKVTQSSRYLVKRTGEKVFLECVQDMDHENMFWYRQDPGLGLRLIYFSYDVKMKEKGDIPEGYSVSREKKERFSLILESASTNQTSMYLCASSLGSRAWGTEAFFGQGTRLTVV.

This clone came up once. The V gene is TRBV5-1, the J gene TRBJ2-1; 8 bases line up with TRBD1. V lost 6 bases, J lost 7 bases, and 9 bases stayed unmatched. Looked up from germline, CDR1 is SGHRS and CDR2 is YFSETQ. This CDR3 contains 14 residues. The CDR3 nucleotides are TGCGCCAGCACCCGGCAGACAGGGGAGAATGAGCAGTTCTTC. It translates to CASTRQTGENEQFF.